These 14 T cell receptor beta chains originate from one sample sequenced in a study of neurological immune-mediated disorders. TCRdb independently ran MiXCR on the 5' RACE reads; one entry per CDR3 protein. Among 55,000 to 70,000 distinct CDR3 sequences listed, roughly an eighth were seen once. The sequenced material came from PBMCs. The receptors here all came from a man aged 55 to 69 in good health.

This clonotype has at least ten counts. The chain's CDR3 is CASSRQGLSNQPQHF. CDR3 nucleotides: TGTGCCAGCAGTCGACAGGGCCTTTCCAATCAGCCCCAGCATTTT. This chain uses TRBV6-5 with TRBJ1-5; the match to TRBD1 covers 7 bases. The CDR3 contains 15 residues. Per germline, CDR1 MNHEY and CDR2 SVGAGI. V dropped 5 bases and J dropped 3; count of bases not matched to a gene: 7.

This clonotype has a count of ten or more. The V call is TRBV7-9, the J call TRBJ2-3, with D perhaps TRBD2 (5 bases). Trimming removed 4 bases from V and 2 bases from J, with 13 bases in between. Germline assignment: CDR1 SEHNR and CDR2 FQNEAQ (reference sequence). This CDR3 contains 15 residues. The CDR3 spells CASSSEGGYTDTQYF. Written as DNA, the CDR3 is TGTGCCAGCAGCTCAGAGGGCGGATACACAGATACGCAGTATTTT.

This clonotype was found many times. The rearrangement joins TRBV6-5 to TRBJ1-4; D possibly corresponds to TRBD1 (5 bases). This CDR3 has 15 amino acids. The germline V and J ends were trimmed by 2 bases and 6 bases, with 13 bases remaining between them. Germline V gene lookup returns CDR1 MNHEY and CDR2 SVGAGI. The CDR3 region has the DNA TGTGCCAGCAGTTACGACAGCGGGGGAGATGAAAAACTGTTTTTT. The encoded protein is CASSYDSGGDEKLFF.

The rearrangement joins TRBV14 to TRBJ1-6, with D uncertain. The V gene's germline CDR1 is SGHDN and CDR2 FVKESK. V lost 2 bases and J lost 10, with 9 bases in between. This CDR3 has 13 amino acids. The CDR3 region has the DNA TGTGCCAGCAGCCAACGTTGGATCTCACCCCTCCACTTT. Protein sequence: CASSQRWISPLHF. Full variable domain (remainder filled in from reference TRBV14 and TRBJ1-6): EAGVTQFPSHSVIEKGQTVTLRCDPISGHDNLYWYRRVMGKEIKFLLHFVKESKQDESGMPNNRFLAERTGGTYSTLKVQPAELEDSGVYFCASSQRWISPLHFGNGTRLTVT.

This clonotype was seen repeatedly, ten times or more. The rearrangement links TRBV6-2 or TRBV6-3 to TRBJ1-1; D perhaps matches TRBD1 (5 bases). V lost 6 bases, J lost 4 bases, and 15 bases lay in between. Germline V gene lookup returns CDR1 MNHEY and CDR2 SVGEGT. CDR3 length: 14 amino acids. In DNA form, the CDR3 reads TGTGCCAGCAGCCGACCGGGGCAGTCCACTGAAGCTTTCTTT. This encodes CASSRPGQSTEAFF.

Ten or more counts support this clonotype. This chain uses TRBV12-3 or TRBV12-4 with TRBJ2-1; 7 bases fit TRBD2. The V segment lost 7 bases and the J segment 2 bases; nucleotides outside the gene matches: 8. The CDR3 runs to 15 residues. The CDR3 sequence: CASTPAGLTYNEQFF. CDR3 in DNA: TGTGCCAGCACCCCAGCGGGGTTAACCTACAATGAGCAGTTCTTC.

This clonotype was detected many times. The J gene is TRBJ1-5, the V gene TRBV6-1; D not certain. The germline CDR1 and CDR2 sequences are MNHNS and SASEGT. The CDR3 covers 13 residues. Here the CDR3 reads CVTAGGMGQPQHF. CDR3 bases: TGTGTCACGGCAGGAGGAATGGGACAGCCCCAGCATTTT.

In this sample, this clonotype turned up many times. This chain joins TRBV7-2 and TRBJ1-1, with no clear D. Trimming removed 5 bases at V and 4 bases at J, with 11 bases between. The germline gives CDR1 SGHTA, CDR2 FQGNSA. The CDR3 is 13 residues long. The CDR3 loop reads CASSALEFTEAFF. The DNA for the CDR3 is TGTGCCAGCAGCGCGTTAGAGTTCACTGAAGCTTTCTTT.

This clonotype was recorded many times. The V call is TRBV5-5, the J call TRBJ2-2; D is perhaps TRBD1 (6 bases). With 2 bases removed from V and 0 bases from J, the gap between germline ends came to 11 bases. This CDR3 region has 16 residues. Germline V gene data show CDR1 as SGHKS and CDR2 as YYEKEE (reference sequence). The CDR3 DNA follows: TGTGCCAGCAGCTTACAGGGTGGAACGAACACCGGGGAGCTGTTTTTT. Translating it yields CASSLQGGTNTGELFF.

This clonotype was counted many times. V usage is TRBV15 and J usage is TRBJ2-2; D perhaps matches TRBD1 (6 bases). CDR1 and CDR2 (germline): LNHNV, YYDKDF (reference sequence). The CDR3 length is 16 residues. V dropped 0 bases and J dropped 4 bases, with 12 bases sitting between them. The CDR3 is CATSRERTGRTGELFF. For the CDR3, the DNA is TGTGCCACCAGCAGAGAGCGAACAGGGCGCACCGGGGAGCTGTTTTTT.

This clonotype occurred many times. The chain's CDR3 is CASSVGTVAEAFF. CDR3 nucleotide sequence: TGTGCCAGCAGTGTTGGGACAGTTGCTGAAGCTTTCTTT. The gene calls are TRBV27 and TRBJ1-1, with 7 bases identical to TRBD1. Germline values: CDR1 MNHEY, CDR2 SMNVEV (reference sequence). This CDR3 region has 13 residues. V shed 5 bases, J shed 6 bases, and the junction held 6 bases outside the gene matches.

This clonotype was counted only a few times. This chain connects TRBV18 to TRBJ1-4; D gene unclear. Trimming shortened V by 3 bases and J by 0 bases, and 5 bases separated the two germline ends. The CDR3 runs to 14 residues. The germline V gene has CDR1 KGHSH and CDR2 LQKENI. Here the CDR3 reads CASSPEATNEKLFF. CDR3 sequence (DNA): TGTGCCAGCTCACCGGAGGCAACTAATGAAAAACTGTTTTTT. Based on the CDR3 plus reference TRBV18 and TRBJ1-4, the full variable domain is NAGVMQNPRHLVRRRGQEARLRCSPMKGHSHVYWYRQLPEEGLKFMVYLQKENIIDESGMPKERFSAEFPKEGPSILRIQQVVRGDSAAYFCASSPEATNEKLFFGSGTQLSVL.

Many counts were recorded for this clonotype. The chain combines TRBV7-2 with TRBJ1-5, with a possible D match to TRBD1 (5 bases). The CDR3 sequence is 17 residues long. Germline V gives CDR1 SGHTA, CDR2 FQGNSA. The V gene lost 2 bases and the J gene lost 6 bases, with 20 bases spanning the gap. The DNA of the CDR3 is TGTGCCAGCAGCTTACAGGGTAGTGCCGGGGGGAGTCAGCCCCAGCATTTT. This encodes CASSLQGSAGGSQPQHF.

This clonotype came up many times. The chain carries TRBV20-1 and TRBJ2-3; D possibly corresponds to TRBD1 (6 bases). Looked up from germline, CDR1 is DFQATT and CDR2 is SNEGSKA (reference sequence). There are 15 residues in the CDR3. Deletions cut 6 bases from V and 0 bases from J, with 16 bases between. DNA of the CDR3: TGCAGTGCCCTGTTCAGGGGAGAGAGCACAGATACGCAGTATTTT. This codes for CSALFRGESTDTQYF.